A selection of T cell receptor beta chains follows, all from one sample in a study of cytomegalovirus exposure and HLA in healthy donors. Some clones are missing from TCRdb's copy, which holds only in-frame ones; the method was immunoSEQ multiplex PCR. Its clone listing holds 30,000 to 35,000 clones. Sample: PBMCs. These receptors came from a woman in her thirties or forties in good health and CMV-seropositive. CDR3s include the opening cysteine and the closing phenylalanine or tryptophan. The D gene is left open where the match is weak.

TRBV6-4	TRBD2	TRBJ2-1	TGTGCCAGCAGGAAGGTCTTGCGGGAGGGTTACAATGAGCAGTTCTTC	CASRKVLREGYNEQFF
TRBV19	-	TRBJ2-6	TGTGCCAGTAGTATAGCGGCTGGGGCCAACGTCCTGACTTTC	CASSIAAGANVLTF
TRBV28	-	TRBJ2-3	TGTGCCAGCAGTTTATCCAGGAGCACAGATACGCAGTATTTT	CASSLSRSTDTQYF
TRBV5-4	TRBD2	TRBJ2-2	TGTGCCAGCAGCTCGGCGACGAGCGGGAGGAGCACCGGGGAGCTGTTTTTT	CASSSATSGRSTGELFF
TRBV18	-	TRBJ2-7	TGTGCCAGCTCACCCCTGGTTAGGGGATCCCCCTACGAGCAGTACTTC	CASSPLVRGSPYEQYF
TRBV19	TRBD2	TRBJ2-7	TGTGCCAGTAGACCAACTAGCGGAGGTTACGAGCAGTACTTC	CASRPTSGGYEQYF
TRBV19	-	TRBJ2-7	TGTGCCAGTAGTATCAGCTACAGTTCCTACGAGCAGTACTTC	CASSISYSSYEQYF
TRBV5-6	-	TRBJ1-1	TGTGCCAGCAGCTTGGTTTCAGGAGCGGCTGAAGCTTTCTTT	CASSLVSGAAEAFF
TRBV19	TRBD1	TRBJ1-2	TGTGCCAGTAGTAGGGACAGAGCTAACTATGGCTACACCTTC	CASSRDRANYGYTF
TRBV6-1	TRBD1	TRBJ1-3	TGTGCCAGCAGTTGGACAGGCGGATCGGGAAACACCATATATTTT	CASSWTGGSGNTIYF
TRBV5-4	-	TRBJ1-2	TGTGCCAGCAGCTGGGCGGGAGTCAACTATGGCTACACCTTC	CASSWAGVNYGYTF
TRBV28	TRBD1	TRBJ2-5	TGTGCCAGCAGTTGGGAACAGGGGGCGGGAGAGACCCAGTACTTC	CASSWEQGAGETQYF
TRBV7-7	TRBD1	TRBJ1-3	TGTGCCAGCAGCCAACAGGGGGCTGGAAACACCATATATTTT	CASSQQGAGNTIYF
TRBV19	TRBD2	TRBJ2-1	TGTGCCAGTAGCCCACTAGCGCCCAATGAGCAGTTCTTC	CASSPLAPNEQFF
TRBV30	-	TRBJ1-4	TGTGCCTGGGGGACTAGGGACATTACAGGCGAAAAACTGTTTTTT	CAWGTRDITGEKLFF
TRBV11-3	TRBD1	TRBJ1-2	TGTGCCAGCAGCCCGAGACAGGGTCGGATGCGGGGCTACACCTTC	CASSPRQGRMRGYTF
TRBV19	-	TRBJ2-2	TGTGCCAGTAGTAGTCTATCGAACACCGGGGAGCTGTTTTTT	CASSSLSNTGELFF
TRBV7-6	-	TRBJ2-7	TGTGCCAGCAGCTCCCGGGACACGGGCACCTACGAGCAGTACTTC	CASSSRDTGTYEQYF